One T cell receptor beta chain is described in this entry. Antigen specificity is unknown. This entry comes from a study of CD8 T cells in Susac syndrome. CDR3 size: 16 residues. CDR1 and CDR2 from the germline V gene are KGHDR and SFDVKD. V dropped 5 bases and J dropped 5; count of bases not matched to a gene: 9. TCR beta sequences were obtained from blood CD8+ and CD4+ T cells. Random hexamers were used to reverse transcribe an amount of roughly 0.5 to 1 ug RNA. The CDR3 of TCR beta was amplified by immunoSEQ multiplex PCR across 54 Vbeta and 13 Jbeta. MiXCR, applied by TCRdb to the immunoSEQ multiplex PCR reads, yields one record per CDR3 protein. The table records roughly 150,000 distinct CDR3 sequences, about 90% of them present only once. The study's findings and limits: It was acknowledged in the study that the number of individuals who were included in its TCR sequencing and HLA analysis was relatively small.

The receptor was derived from a human donor in good health. The chain carries TRBV24-1 and TRBJ2-1, with TRBD1 identical over 9 bases. Sequencing used CD4+ T cells from PBMCs. The DNA for the CDR3 is TGTGCCACCAGTGGTTACCCGGGACAGGGCCACAATGAGCAGTTCTTC. It specifies CATSGYPGQGHNEQFF.